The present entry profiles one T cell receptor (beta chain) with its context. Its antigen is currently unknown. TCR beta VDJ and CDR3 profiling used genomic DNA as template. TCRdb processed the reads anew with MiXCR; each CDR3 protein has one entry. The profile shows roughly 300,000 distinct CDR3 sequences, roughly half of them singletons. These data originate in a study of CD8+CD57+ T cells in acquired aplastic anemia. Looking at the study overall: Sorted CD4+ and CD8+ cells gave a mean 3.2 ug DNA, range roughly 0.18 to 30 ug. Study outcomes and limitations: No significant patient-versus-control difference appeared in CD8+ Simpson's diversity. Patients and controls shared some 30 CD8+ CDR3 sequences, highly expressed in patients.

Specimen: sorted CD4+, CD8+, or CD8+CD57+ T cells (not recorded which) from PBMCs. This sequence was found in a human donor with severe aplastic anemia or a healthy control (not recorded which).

Here the CDR3 reads CASSARQGDANTGELFF. The CDR3 DNA sequence: TGTGCCAGCAGTGCGCGACAGGGGGATGCGAACACCGGGGAGCTGTTTTTT. The genes are TRBV25-1 and TRBJ2-2, with 9 bases lining up with TRBD1. J was trimmed by 0 bases and V by 4 bases; bases with no gene match: 6. This CDR3 comprises 17 residues. The germline V gene has CDR1 MGHDK and CDR2 SYGVNS.